This T cell receptor beta chain is from a study of blood T cell repertoires in COVID-19. This CDR3 region has 16 residues. From germline, CDR1 is SGHTA and CDR2 FQGTGA. The junction had 10 bases not matched to a gene; V was cut back by 5 bases and J by 0 bases. Original processing methods: Nucleated cell number was recorded as an estimate derived from reference gene primer amplification. This table comes from immunoSEQ multiplex PCR, and its TCRdb copy is limited to in-frame clones, with some not included. That table is the source of V, J and clone size, and D and trimming were worked out from the DNA. The sample gives roughly 100,000 clones, roughly 87% of which show up once; 6.2% is in the top ten.

This clonotype was obtained from a human donor in a cohort sampled during active COVID-19. The J gene is TRBJ2-7, the V gene TRBV7-3; 7 bases align to TRBD1. Sample: peripheral blood. The DNA for the CDR3 is TGTGCCAGCAGCGTCGAACCCGGGACAGCCTCCTACGAGCAGTACTTC. The encoded protein is CASSVEPGTASYEQYF.